The 16 T cell receptor beta chains below come from one sample, sequenced in a study of naive and memory T cell subsets. Both TRBC1 and TRBC2 were covered by a beta constant-region primer of two equimolar oligonucleotides. Nested alpha and beta constant-region primers with the SP2 primer drove four PCR rounds on ligated cDNA. In TCRdb, the UMI-ligation and nested PCR reads were re-called with MiXCR into one record per CDR3 protein. The sample contains some 110,000 distinct CDR3 sequences, 35% to 40% of which appear only once. Material for sequencing was central memory CD4+ T cells from blood. The receptors shown here come from a human donor in good health.

In nucleotides, the CDR3 is TGCAGCGCAGGGATCTCAAGGTACAATGAGCAGTTCTTC. It translates to CSAGISRYNEQFF. The J gene is TRBJ2-1, the V gene TRBV29-1; possible D gene TRBD1, 5 bases. The germline CDR1 and CDR2 sequences are SQVTM and ANQGSEA. V dropped 7 bases and J dropped 4 bases, with 14 bases sitting between them. CDR3 length: 13 amino acids.

This clonotype was seen only a few times. CDR3 amino acids: CASSAQSYGYTF. In DNA form, the CDR3 reads TGCGCCAGCAGTGCCCAGAGCTATGGCTACACCTTC. The chain carries TRBV10-2 and TRBJ1-2, with D hard to call. Trimming took off 4 bases at V and 4 bases at J, with 7 bases between the two ends. Germline V gene sequence: CDR1 WSHSY, CDR2 SAAADI. CDR3 length equals 12 residues.

This clonotype was observed a few times. V is TRBV6-2 or TRBV6-3 and J is TRBJ2-3, with unresolved D. V was shortened by 2 bases and J by 6 bases, with 6 bases between the two germline ends. The CDR3 consists of 12 residues. Germline CDR1 MNHEY, CDR2 SVGEGT. CDR3 in amino acids: CASSYLADTQYF. The CDR3 bases are TGTGCCAGCAGTTACCTTGCGGATACGCAGTATTTT.

This chain connects TRBV6-2 or TRBV6-3 to TRBJ2-1; a weak D match, TRBD2 (6 bases). The CDR3 has 15 residues. Germline V CDR1 and CDR2: MNHEY, SVGEGT. V dropped 4 bases and J dropped 4 bases, with 14 bases sitting between them. Here the CDR3 DNA reads TGTGCCAGCAGTTTCCACGGGAGCGGGTACAATGAGCAGTTCTTC. Its translation is CASSFHGSGYNEQFF.

This clonotype occurred a few times. V gene TRBV7-2 combines with J gene TRBJ2-3, with TRBD2 as a possible D gene (5 bases). Germline V CDR1 and CDR2: SGHTA, FQGNSA. This CDR3 has 15 residues. The V gene lost 3 bases and the J gene lost 3 bases, with 13 bases spanning the gap. CDR3 DNA: TGTGCCAGCAGCTTTCGAGGGTCCGGGACAGATACGCAGTATTTT. Amino acid sequence: CASSFRGSGTDTQYF.

This chain uses TRBV20-1 with TRBJ2-7; TRBD2 matches at 10 bases. The germline gives CDR1 DFQATT, CDR2 SNEGSKA (reference sequence). The CDR3 is made up of 15 amino acids. With V trimmed by 2 bases and J by 4 bases, 8 bases remained unmatched. CDR3 sequence reads: CSARLTGTSVYEQYF. The CDR3 DNA follows: TGCAGTGCTAGATTAACCGGGACTAGCGTTTACGAGCAGTACTTC.

The chain joins TRBV5-6 to TRBJ1-5; D unresolved. V shed 0 bases and J shed 3 bases, with 16 bases lying between them. CDR1 and CDR2 from the germline V gene are SGHDT and YYEEEE. There are 17 residues in the CDR3. The CDR3 reads CASSLEGGRRTNQPQHF. CDR3 DNA sequence: TGTGCCAGCAGCTTGGAGGGCGGGAGGAGAACCAATCAGCCCCAGCATTTT.

In its sample, this clonotype was seen many times. J is TRBJ1-1 and V is TRBV10-3, with a tentative D call TRBD1 (6 bases). The CDR3 length is 14 residues. Trimming cost V 5 bases and J 2 bases, with 12 bases left between them. In germline, CDR1 is ENHRY, CDR2 SYGVKD. In DNA form, the CDR3 reads TGTGCCATCAGTCTAGGGGGGGGCAACACTGAAGCTTTCTTT. Encoded protein: CAISLGGGNTEAFF.

This clonotype appeared a few times. This chain links TRBV7-6 with TRBJ2-1; D might be TRBD2 (5 bases). This CDR3 comprises 17 residues. The V gene lost 3 bases and the J gene lost 9 bases, with 24 bases spanning the gap. In germline, CDR1 is SGHVS, CDR2 FNYEAQ. In DNA form, the CDR3 reads TGTGCCAGCAGCTTCTACCCCGTCGAGGGTCTACGGGGTGAGCAGTTCTTC. Protein product: CASSFYPVEGLRGEQFF.

This chain uses TRBV6-5 with TRBJ1-4; 7 nucleotides align to TRBD1. The V segment lost 6 bases and the J segment 7 bases; nucleotides outside the gene matches: 8. The CDR3 is 14 residues long. From germline, CDR1 is MNHEY and CDR2 SVGAGI. The CDR3 coding sequence is TGTGCCAGCAGCCGGAGACAGGGCGGTGAAAAACTGTTTTTT. Translated: CASSRRQGGEKLFF.

This chain links TRBV2 with TRBJ2-7; 9 bases are a match to TRBD1. Germline trimming cut 6 bases from V and 1 base from J; bases unmatched to any gene: 4. Germline V lookup: CDR1 SNHLY, CDR2 FYNNEI. This CDR3 is 14 amino acids long. CDR3 loop: CASSGQGFSYEQYF. DNA of the CDR3: TGTGCCAGCAGCGGACAGGGGTTTTCCTACGAGCAGTACTTC.

This clonotype was counted between two and nine times. This chain uses TRBV12-3 or TRBV12-4 with TRBJ1-1, with unresolved D. The CDR3 totals 14 residues. Trimming shortened V by 3 bases and J by 1 base, and 9 bases separated the two germline ends. The chain's CDR3 is CASSFNHPNTEAFF. The CDR3 DNA reads as TGTGCCAGCAGTTTCAACCATCCGAACACTGAAGCTTTCTTT.

V gene TRBV15 combines with J gene TRBJ2-5; D possibly corresponds to TRBD1 (6 bases). The CDR3 extends over 13 amino acids. CDR1 is LNHNV, CDR2 YYDKDF, per germline (reference sequence). V lost 5 bases, J lost 1 base, and 8 bases lay in between. CDR3 nucleotide sequence: TGTGCCACCAGCCAGGGGACCCAAGAGACCCAGTACTTC. This gives the protein CATSQGTQETQYF.

This chain connects TRBV29-1 to TRBJ1-3; the D gene is possibly TRBD1 (5 bases). CDR3 length equals 11 residues. V dropped 5 bases and J dropped 9 bases, with 11 bases sitting between them. Looked up from germline, CDR1 is SQVTM and CDR2 is ANQGSEA. For the CDR3, the DNA is TGCAGCGTTCGGGGGTCGGGCACCATATATTTT. Its protein product is CSVRGSGTIYF.

The chain combines TRBV29-1 with TRBJ2-5, with D unclear. Per germline, CDR1 SQVTM and CDR2 ANQGSEA. The V and J ends lost 6 bases and 5 bases respectively, with 13 bases between them. The CDR3 contains 12 residues. The CDR3 sequence is CSVDLMVETQYF. The CDR3 DNA follows: TGCAGCGTCGATTTGATGGTGGAGACCCAGTACTTC.

This rearrangement joins TRBV7-2 to TRBJ2-5, with 11 bases matching TRBD2. Germline V gene data show CDR1 as SGHTA and CDR2 as FQGNSA. This CDR3 region has 15 residues. V trimming: 5 bases; J trimming: 6 bases; junction bases outside the gene matches: 8. This chain's CDR3 is CASSPQASGRQTQYF. The CDR3 region has the DNA TGTGCCAGCAGCCCACAGGCTAGCGGGAGGCAGACCCAGTACTTC.